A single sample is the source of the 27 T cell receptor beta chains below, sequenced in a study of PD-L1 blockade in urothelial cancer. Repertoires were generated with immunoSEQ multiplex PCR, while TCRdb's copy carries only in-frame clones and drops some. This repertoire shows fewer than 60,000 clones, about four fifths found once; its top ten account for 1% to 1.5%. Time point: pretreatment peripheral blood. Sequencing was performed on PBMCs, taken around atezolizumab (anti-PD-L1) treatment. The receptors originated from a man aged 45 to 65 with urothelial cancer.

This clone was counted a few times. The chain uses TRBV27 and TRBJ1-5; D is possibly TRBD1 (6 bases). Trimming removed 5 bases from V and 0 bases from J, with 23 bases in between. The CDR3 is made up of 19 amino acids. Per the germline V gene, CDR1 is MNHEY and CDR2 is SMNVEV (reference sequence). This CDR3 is CASSPPGGLTPLSNQPQHF. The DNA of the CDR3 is TGTGCCAGCAGTCCCCCGGGGGGCCTAACCCCGCTTAGCAATCAGCCCCAGCATTTT.

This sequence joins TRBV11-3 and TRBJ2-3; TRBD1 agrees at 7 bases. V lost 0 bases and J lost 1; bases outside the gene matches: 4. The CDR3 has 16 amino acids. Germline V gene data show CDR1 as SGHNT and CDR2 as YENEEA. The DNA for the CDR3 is TGTGCCAGCAGCTTAGACGTCGGACAGGGCACAGATACGCAGTATTTT. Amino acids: CASSLDVGQGTDTQYF.

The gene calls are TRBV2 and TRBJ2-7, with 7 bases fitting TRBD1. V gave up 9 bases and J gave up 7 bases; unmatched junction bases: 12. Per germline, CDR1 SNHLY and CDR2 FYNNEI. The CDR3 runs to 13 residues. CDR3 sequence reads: CARQRGPQTEQYF. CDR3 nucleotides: TGTGCCAGGCAGAGGGGGCCCCAGACTGAGCAGTACTTC.

The CDR3 region is CASSNASQRLLQWEQFF. For the CDR3, the DNA is TGTGCCAGCAGCAACGCTTCCCAGCGGCTTCTACAATGGGAGCAGTTCTTC. The V call is TRBV28, the J call TRBJ2-1; tentative D call: TRBD2 (5 bases). Germline CDR1 and CDR2: MDHEN and SYDVKM. V was clipped by 6 bases and J by 10 bases, with 28 bases between them. The CDR3 is 17 amino acids. Looking up the rest from reference TRBV28 and TRBJ2-1 gives the full variable domain: DVKVTQSSRYLVKRTGEKVFLECVQDMDHENMFWYRQDPGLGLRLIYFSYDVKMKEKGDIPEGYSVSREKKERFSLILESASTNQTSMYLCASSNASQRLLQWEQFFGPGTRLTVL.

CDR3 nucleotide sequence: TGTGCCAGCAGCCCACCGAGCGGGAGGGCCTTCAATGAGCAGTTCTTC. As protein: CASSPPSGRAFNEQFF. V is TRBV9 and J is TRBJ2-1; 10 bases fit TRBD2. V lost 4 bases, J lost 6 bases, and 10 bases stayed unmatched. The CDR3 extends over 16 amino acids. Germline V gene data show CDR1 as SGDLS and CDR2 as YYNGEE.

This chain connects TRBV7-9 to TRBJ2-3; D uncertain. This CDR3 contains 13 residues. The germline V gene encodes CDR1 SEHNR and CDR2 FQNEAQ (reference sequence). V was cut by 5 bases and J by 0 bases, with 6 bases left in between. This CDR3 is CASSPSSTDTQYF. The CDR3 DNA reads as TGTGCCAGCAGCCCCTCCAGCACAGATACGCAGTATTTT.

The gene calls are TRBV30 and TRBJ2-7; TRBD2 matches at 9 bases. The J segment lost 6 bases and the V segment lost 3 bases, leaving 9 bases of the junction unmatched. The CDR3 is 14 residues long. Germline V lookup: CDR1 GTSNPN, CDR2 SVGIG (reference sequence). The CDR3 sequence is CAWRRGGGASEQYF. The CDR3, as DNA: TGTGCCTGGAGGCGCGGCGGGGGGGCTAGCGAGCAGTACTTC.

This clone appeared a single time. CDR3: CASSLGVGQGVSTQYF. The CDR3 coding sequence is TGCGCCAGCAGCTTGGGGGTTGGACAGGGGGTTAGCACGCAGTATTTT. The chain employs TRBV5-1 and TRBJ2-3; 10 bases line up with TRBD1. From germline, CDR1 is SGHRS and CDR2 YFSETQ. There are 16 residues in the CDR3. V lost 0 bases to trimming and J lost 9 bases; unmatched junction nucleotides: 10.

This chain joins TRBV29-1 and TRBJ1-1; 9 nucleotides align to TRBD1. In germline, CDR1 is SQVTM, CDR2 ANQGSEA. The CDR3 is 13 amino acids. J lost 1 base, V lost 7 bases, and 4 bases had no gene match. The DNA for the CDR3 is TGCAGCGCCATGGGACAGGGGAACACTGAAGCTTTCTTT. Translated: CSAMGQGNTEAFF. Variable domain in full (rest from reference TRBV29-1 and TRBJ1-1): SAVISQKPSRDICQRGTSLTIQCQVDSQVTMMFWYRQQPGQSLTLIATANQGSEATYESGFVIDKFPISRPNLTFSTLTVSNMSPEDSSIYLCSAMGQGNTEAFFGQGTRLTVV.

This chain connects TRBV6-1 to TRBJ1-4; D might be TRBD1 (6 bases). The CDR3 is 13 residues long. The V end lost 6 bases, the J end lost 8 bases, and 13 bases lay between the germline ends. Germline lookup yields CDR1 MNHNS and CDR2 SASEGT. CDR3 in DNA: TGTGCCAGCAGGCAGGGGTCGAAAGAAAAACTGTTTTTT. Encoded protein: CASRQGSKEKLFF.

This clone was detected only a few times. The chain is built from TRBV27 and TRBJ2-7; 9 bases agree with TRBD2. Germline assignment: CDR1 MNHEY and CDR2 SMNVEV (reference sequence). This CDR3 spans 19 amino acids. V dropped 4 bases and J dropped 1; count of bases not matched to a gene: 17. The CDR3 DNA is TGTGCCAGCAGTTCTGCCCGAATGGCGGGAGGGCTAATATCCTACGAGCAGTACTTC. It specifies CASSSARMAGGLISYEQYF.

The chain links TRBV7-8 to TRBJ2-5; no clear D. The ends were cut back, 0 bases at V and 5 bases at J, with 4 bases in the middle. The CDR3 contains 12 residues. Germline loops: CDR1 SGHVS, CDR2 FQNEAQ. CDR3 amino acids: CASSLALETQYF. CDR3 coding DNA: TGTGCCAGCAGCTTAGCACTGGAGACCCAGTACTTC.

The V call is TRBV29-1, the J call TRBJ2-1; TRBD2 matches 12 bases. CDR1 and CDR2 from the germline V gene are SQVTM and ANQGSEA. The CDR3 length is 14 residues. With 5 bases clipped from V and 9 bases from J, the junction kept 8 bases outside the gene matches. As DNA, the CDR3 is TGCAGCGTTCGCCGACTAGCGGGAGAGGGTGAGCAGTTCTTC. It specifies CSVRRLAGEGEQFF.

For the CDR3, the DNA is TGTGCCAGCAGATCTGAGGGGGACAGAGCCTACGAGCAGTACTTC. Its protein product is CASRSEGDRAYEQYF. The rearrangement joins TRBV7-7 to TRBJ2-7; TRBD1 aligns across 7 bases. Per germline, CDR1 SSHAT and CDR2 FNYEAQ (reference sequence). V lost 6 bases, J lost 2 bases, and 10 bases stayed unmatched. The CDR3 covers 15 residues. The whole variable domain, remainder taken from reference TRBV7-7 and TRBJ2-7, is GAGVSQSPRYKVTKRGQDVTLRCDPISSHATLYWYQQALGQGPEFLTYFNYEAQPDKSGLPSDRFSAERPEGSISTLTIQRTEQRDSAMYRCASRSEGDRAYEQYFGPGTRLTVT.

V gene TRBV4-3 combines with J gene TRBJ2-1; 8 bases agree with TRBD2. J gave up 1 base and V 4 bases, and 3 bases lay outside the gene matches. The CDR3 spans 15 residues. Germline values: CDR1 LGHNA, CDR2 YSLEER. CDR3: CASSLTSGSYNEQFF. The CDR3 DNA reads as TGCGCCAGCAGCCTCACTAGCGGTTCCTACAATGAGCAGTTCTTC.

CDR3 nucleotides: TGTGCCAGCAGCTCGGGACAGGGGTACTCCTACGAGCAGTACTTC. Its translation: CASSSGQGYSYEQYF. This chain connects TRBV7-8 to TRBJ2-7; TRBD1 agrees at 10 bases. The CDR3 consists of 15 residues. Trimming cost V 4 bases and J 0 bases; bases outside gene matches: 3. Germline-derived CDR1 and CDR2 are SGHVS and FQNEAQ.

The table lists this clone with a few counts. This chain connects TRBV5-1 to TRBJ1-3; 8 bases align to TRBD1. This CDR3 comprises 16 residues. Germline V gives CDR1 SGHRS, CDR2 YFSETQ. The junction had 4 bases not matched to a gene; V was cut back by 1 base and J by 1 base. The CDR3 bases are TGCGCCAGCAGCTTGAGAGGACAGGGATCTGGAAACACCATATATTTT. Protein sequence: CASSLRGQGSGNTIYF.

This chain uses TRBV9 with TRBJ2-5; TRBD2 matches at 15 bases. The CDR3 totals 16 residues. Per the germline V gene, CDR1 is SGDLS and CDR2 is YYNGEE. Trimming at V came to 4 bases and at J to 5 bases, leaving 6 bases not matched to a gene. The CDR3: CASSPGTSGGRETQYF. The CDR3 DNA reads TGTGCCAGCAGCCCGGGGACTAGCGGGGGGCGGGAGACCCAGTACTTC.

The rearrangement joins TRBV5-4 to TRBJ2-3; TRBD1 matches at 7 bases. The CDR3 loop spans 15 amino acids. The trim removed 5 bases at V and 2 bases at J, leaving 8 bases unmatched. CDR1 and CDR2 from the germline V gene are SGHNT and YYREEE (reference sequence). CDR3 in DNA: TGTGCCAGCAGGGCAGGGGGAGCGCTCACAGATACGCAGTATTTT. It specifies CASRAGGALTDTQYF. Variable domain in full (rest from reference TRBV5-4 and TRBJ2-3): ETGVTQSPTHLIKTRGQQVTLRCSSQSGHNTVSWYQQALGQGPQFIFQYYREEENGRGNFPPRFSGLQFPNYSSELNVNALELDDSALYLCASRAGGALTDTQYFGPGTRLTVL.

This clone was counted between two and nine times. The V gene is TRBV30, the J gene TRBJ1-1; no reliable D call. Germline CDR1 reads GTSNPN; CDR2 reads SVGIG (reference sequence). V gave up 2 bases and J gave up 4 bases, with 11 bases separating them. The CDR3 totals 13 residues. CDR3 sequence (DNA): TGTGCCTGGAGTAAAACAGCCTTCACTGAAGCTTTCTTT. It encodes CAWSKTAFTEAFF.

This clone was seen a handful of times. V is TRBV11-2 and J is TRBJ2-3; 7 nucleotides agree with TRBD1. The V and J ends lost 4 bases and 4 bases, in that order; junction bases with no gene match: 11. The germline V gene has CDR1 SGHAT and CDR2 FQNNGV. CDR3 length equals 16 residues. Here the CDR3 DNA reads TGTGCCAGCAGCTCCCTACAGGGGCCCTACCCAGATACGCAGTATTTT. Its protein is CASSSLQGPYPDTQYF.

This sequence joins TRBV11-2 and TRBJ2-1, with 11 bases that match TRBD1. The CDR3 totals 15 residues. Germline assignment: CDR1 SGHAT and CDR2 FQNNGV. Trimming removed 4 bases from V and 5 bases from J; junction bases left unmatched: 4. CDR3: CASSSRDRGNNEQFF. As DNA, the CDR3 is TGTGCCAGCAGCTCCCGGGACAGGGGGAACAATGAGCAGTTCTTC.

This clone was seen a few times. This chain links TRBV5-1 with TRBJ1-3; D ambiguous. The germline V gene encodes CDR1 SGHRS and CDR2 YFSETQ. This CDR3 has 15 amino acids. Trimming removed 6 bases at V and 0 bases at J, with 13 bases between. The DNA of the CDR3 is TGCGCCAGCAAAGAGGGTGCCCCCTCTGGAAACACCATATATTTT. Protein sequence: CASKEGAPSGNTIYF.

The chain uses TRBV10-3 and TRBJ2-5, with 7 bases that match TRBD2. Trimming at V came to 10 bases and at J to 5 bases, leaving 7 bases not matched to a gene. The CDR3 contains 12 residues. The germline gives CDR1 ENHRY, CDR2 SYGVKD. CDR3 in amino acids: CATNQGGETQYF. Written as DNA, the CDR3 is TGTGCCACCAACCAGGGAGGGGAGACCCAGTACTTC.

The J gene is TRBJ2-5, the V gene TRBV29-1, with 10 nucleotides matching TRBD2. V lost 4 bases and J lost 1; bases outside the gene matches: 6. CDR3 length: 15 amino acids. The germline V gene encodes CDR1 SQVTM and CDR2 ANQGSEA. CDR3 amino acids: CSVVSLAGVQETQYF. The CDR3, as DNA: TGCAGCGTTGTGTCCCTAGCGGGGGTCCAAGAGACCCAGTACTTC.

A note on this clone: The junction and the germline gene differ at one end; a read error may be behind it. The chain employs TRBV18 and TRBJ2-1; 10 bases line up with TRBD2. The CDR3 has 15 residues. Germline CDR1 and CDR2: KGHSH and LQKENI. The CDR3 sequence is CASSPLAGQYNEQFF. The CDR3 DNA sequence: TGTGCCAGCTCGCCACTAGCGGGACAATACAATGAGCAGTTCTTC.

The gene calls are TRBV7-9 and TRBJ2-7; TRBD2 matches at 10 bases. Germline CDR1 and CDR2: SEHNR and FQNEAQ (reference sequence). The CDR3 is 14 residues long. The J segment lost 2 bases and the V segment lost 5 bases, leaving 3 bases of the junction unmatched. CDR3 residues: CASSPLAGAYEQYF. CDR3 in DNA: TGTGCCAGCAGCCCCCTAGCGGGGGCCTACGAGCAGTACTTC.